One and the same sample provided the 30 T cell receptor beta chains below, sequenced in a study of blood T cells in healthy people across ages (dated by TCRdb to between 2014 and 2016). The method was 5' RACE. The run used an Illumina HiSeq 2500. A second PCR of 7 to 11 cycles was performed with a sample-barcoded 5' primer and a J-beta primer mix. TCRdb trimmed the raw reads at Q25, called clones with MiXCR and kept productive beta chains. Rows are combined by CDR3 protein, so each entry shows the most common genes and DNA. In all, the sample holds around 970,000 distinct CDR3 sequences, and around 54% of those were seen once. 20% to 25% of the sample rests with the top ten. Sequencing was carried out using blood. The receptors were sampled from a woman in her sixties or seventies in good health.

This clonotype was detected a few times. The V gene is TRBV29-1, the J gene TRBJ1-5; no clear D. Germline loops: CDR1 SQVTM, CDR2 ANQGSEA. The CDR3 is 13 residues long. Trimming removed 4 bases at V and 0 bases at J, with 7 bases between. The DNA of the CDR3 is TGCAGCGTTGGGGGAATTAGCAATCAGCCCCAGCATTTT. It specifies CSVGGISNQPQHF.

Only a few counts were recorded for this clonotype. This chain uses TRBV6-5 with TRBJ2-3; D may be TRBD1 (5 bases). Germline CDR1 is MNHEY and CDR2 is SVGAGI. This CDR3 is built from 13 residues. Trimming left V 6 bases short and J 5 bases short, with 12 bases between. CDR3 protein: CASSGLGLDTQYF. The CDR3 region has the DNA TGTGCCAGCAGCGGCCTGGGGCTAGATACGCAGTATTTT.

The chain uses TRBV20-1 and TRBJ2-7, with a possible D match to TRBD1 (5 bases). The germline V gene has CDR1 DFQATT and CDR2 SNEGSKA (reference sequence). Trimming stripped 3 bases from V and 7 bases from J, with 10 bases between. The CDR3 spans 11 residues. The CDR3 sequence: CSASRRGEQYF. CDR3 sequence (DNA): TGCAGTGCTAGTAGAAGGGGTGAGCAGTACTTC.

Comment on this clonotype: One junction end disagrees with the germline gene, perhaps due to a read error. This rearrangement joins TRBV30 to TRBJ2-5; TRBD1 aligns across 11 bases. The CDR3 length is 15 residues. Germline lookup yields CDR1 GTSNPN and CDR2 SVGIG (reference sequence). As DNA, the CDR3 is TGCGCCTGGAGCGTCGGACAGGGGGCTGGGGAGACCCAGTACTTC. Its translation: CAWSVGQGAGETQYF.

The V and J genes are TRBV27 and TRBJ1-6; 9 bases line up with TRBD1. After removal of 4 bases from V and 10 bases from J, the junction contained 11 bases not matched to a gene. This CDR3 is 16 amino acids long. Germline V gene lookup returns CDR1 MNHEY and CDR2 SMNVEV (reference sequence). CDR3 in amino acids: CASSSGTGSGKSPLHF. The CDR3 nucleotides are TGTGCCAGCAGTTCGGGGACAGGGAGTGGTAAGTCACCCCTCCACTTT.

This clonotype showed up many times. The chain couples TRBV5-1 to TRBJ2-1, with 9 bases identical to TRBD1. Germline V gives CDR1 SGHRS, CDR2 YFSETQ. The CDR3 runs 15 residues. V shed 0 bases, J shed 4 bases, and the junction held 2 bases outside the gene matches. The CDR3 DNA sequence: TGCGCCAGCAGCTTGGGACAGGGGGGGTACAATGAGCAGTTCTTC. It translates to CASSLGQGGYNEQFF. Variable domain in full (rest from reference TRBV5-1 and TRBJ2-1): KAGVTQTPRYLIKTRGQQVTLSCSPISGHRSVSWYQQTPGQGLQFLFEYFSETQRNKGNFPGRFSGRQFSNSRSEMNVSTLELGDSALYLCASSLGQGGYNEQFFGPGTRLTVL.

The rearrangement uses TRBV9 and TRBJ2-3; the match to TRBD2 covers 9 bases. CDR1 and CDR2 (germline): SGDLS, YYNGEE. The CDR3 is 17 amino acids. Losses at the gene ends were 3 bases for V and 0 bases for J; bases not matched to a gene: 8. Written as DNA, the CDR3 is TGTGCCAGCAGCGGGGATCTAGCGGGAACTAGCACAGATACGCAGTATTTT. It specifies CASSGDLAGTSTDTQYF.

The genes are TRBV3-1 and TRBJ2-5; D is perhaps TRBD2 (6 bases). This CDR3 region has 17 residues. Germline values: CDR1 LGHDT, CDR2 YNNKEL (reference sequence). Trimming shortened V by 0 bases and J by 2 bases, and 16 bases separated the two germline ends. CDR3: CASSQEFIWAGQETQYF. CDR3 bases: TGTGCCAGCAGCCAAGAGTTTATTTGGGCGGGACAAGAGACCCAGTACTTC.

V is TRBV10-3 and J is TRBJ2-1, with TRBD2 matching 10 bases. J was trimmed by 6 bases and V by 7 bases; bases with no gene match: 12. The CDR3 extends over 16 amino acids. CDR1 is ENHRY and CDR2 is SYGVKD in the germline V gene. The CDR3 nucleotides read TGTGCCATCATGGAGACACTAGCGGGGTGGGGCAATGAGCAGTTCTTC. Translated: CAIMETLAGWGNEQFF.

This chain connects TRBV9 to TRBJ2-7; 11 bases align to TRBD2. Germline loops: CDR1 SGDLS, CDR2 YYNGEE. This CDR3 is built from 17 residues. J was trimmed by 7 bases and V by 0 bases; bases with no gene match: 12. The CDR3 DNA sequence: TGTGCCAGCAGCGTAGGTCCCCTAGCGGGAGGTACTAATGAGCAGTACTTC. It specifies CASSVGPLAGGTNEQYF.

The CDR3 nucleotides are TGTGCCAGCAGTTACTCAACAAGGGGCGGGCGGCCCCAGCATTTT. This codes for CASSYSTRGGRPQHF. The chain joins TRBV6-2 or TRBV6-3 to TRBJ1-5; tentatively, D is TRBD1 (5 bases). Per germline, CDR1 MNHEY and CDR2 SVGEGT. V was cut by 0 bases and J by 9 bases, with 15 bases left in between. CDR3 size: 15 residues.

The chain uses TRBV20-1 and TRBJ1-1; weak D call: TRBD1 (6 bases). The germline V and J ends were trimmed by 0 bases and 3 bases, with 8 bases remaining between them. Germline V gene data show CDR1 as DFQATT and CDR2 as SNEGSKA (reference sequence). This CDR3 region has 13 residues. The CDR3 spells CSAREGAYTEAFF. The DNA of the CDR3 is TGCAGTGCTAGAGAGGGGGCGTACACTGAAGCTTTCTTT.

The chain joins TRBV12-3 or TRBV12-4 to TRBJ2-4; possibly TRBD1 for D (6 bases). Trimming left V 6 bases short and J 13 bases short, with 28 bases between. The CDR3 contains 16 residues. The CDR3 spells CASSSTTGRYPEEQYF. CDR3 DNA sequence: TGTGCCAGCAGCTCCACCACAGGGCGCTATCCTGAAGAGCAGTACTTC.

This clonotype was seen a handful of times. The J gene is TRBJ2-7, the V gene TRBV7-2; 11 bases line up with TRBD2. V dropped 3 bases and J dropped 2; count of bases not matched to a gene: 15. There are 19 residues in the CDR3. Per the germline V gene, CDR1 is SGHTA and CDR2 is FQGNSA. The CDR3 loop is CASSFRLGTSGPITYEQYF. In DNA, the CDR3 is TGTGCCAGCAGCTTCCGCCTGGGGACTAGCGGACCGATAACCTACGAGCAGTACTTC.

The chain carries TRBV12-3 or TRBV12-4 and TRBJ2-5; no clear D. V was trimmed by 4 bases and J by 1 base, leaving 13 bases between them. CDR3 size: 15 residues. CDR3 protein: CASSSARASQETQYF. CDR3 coding DNA: TGTGCCAGCAGTTCGGCCCGAGCGAGCCAAGAGACCCAGTACTTC.

The V and J genes are TRBV20-1 and TRBJ2-1; D may match TRBD1 or TRBD2 (5 bases each). The V and J ends lost 4 bases and 6 bases respectively, with 10 bases between them. The CDR3 extends over 12 amino acids. Germline-derived CDR1 and CDR2 are DFQATT and SNEGSKA (reference sequence). The CDR3: CSATGALNEQFF. The CDR3 DNA follows: TGCAGTGCTACCGGGGCCCTCAATGAGCAGTTCTTC.

This clonotype was seen a few times. The chain links TRBV9 to TRBJ2-7; 7 bases are a match to TRBD1. CDR1 SGDLS and CDR2 YYNGEE come from the germline V gene. CDR3 length equals 14 residues. V lost 7 bases, J lost 3 bases, and 10 bases stayed unmatched. DNA of the CDR3: TGTGCCAGCTCCACGGGTCAGGGGGACTACGAGCAGTACTTC. Translation: CASSTGQGDYEQYF.

The gene calls are TRBV28 and TRBJ2-5, with D perhaps TRBD2 (5 bases). Trimming stripped 1 base from V and 1 base from J, with 13 bases between. This CDR3 comprises 16 residues. Germline CDR1 MDHEN, CDR2 SYDVKM. CDR3 loop: CASSLLRASIQETQYF. The DNA of the CDR3 is TGTGCCAGCAGTTTATTGCGGGCGTCTATCCAAGAGACCCAGTACTTC.

The gene calls are TRBV6-2 or TRBV6-3 and TRBJ1-2; 8 bases agree with TRBD1. V lost 5 bases, J lost 6 bases, and 5 bases stayed unmatched. Germline assignment: CDR1 MNHEY and CDR2 SVGEGT. CDR3 length: 13 amino acids. The CDR3 loop is CASSSLTGDGYTF. CDR3 in DNA: TGTGCCAGCAGTAGCCTGACAGGGGATGGCTACACCTTC.

This rearrangement joins TRBV6-6 to TRBJ1-3, with 8 positions matching TRBD1. Germline CDR1 reads MNHNY; CDR2 reads SVGAGI (reference sequence). This CDR3 comprises 17 residues. Germline trimming cut 2 bases from V and 4 bases from J; bases unmatched to any gene: 10. The CDR3 nucleotides are TGTGCCAGCAGTTACCCTCAAACCAGGGGGCTAGGAAACACCATATATTTT. It encodes CASSYPQTRGLGNTIYF.

This rearrangement joins TRBV18 to TRBJ1-1; D perhaps matches TRBD1 (6 bases). Trimming shortened V by 3 bases and J by 5 bases, and 19 bases separated the two germline ends. The CDR3 is 16 residues long. The V gene's germline CDR1 is KGHSH and CDR2 LQKENI. The chain's CDR3 is CASSPTRGGAGTEAFF. The CDR3 DNA follows: TGTGCCAGCTCACCCACACGCGGGGGCGCGGGTACTGAAGCTTTCTTT.

The chain is built from TRBV25-1 and TRBJ1-5; 8 bases align to TRBD1. Germline CDR1 is MGHDK and CDR2 is SYGVNS. Trimming cost V 5 bases and J 0 bases; bases outside gene matches: 3. The CDR3 has 15 residues. The CDR3 DNA follows: TGTGCCAGCAGTCCGGACAGGGATAGCAATCAGCCCCAGCATTTT. It specifies CASSPDRDSNQPQHF.

V gene TRBV29-1 combines with J gene TRBJ1-1; no clear D gene. The germline gives CDR1 SQVTM, CDR2 ANQGSEA. Trimming took 7 bases from V and 1 from J, leaving 10 bases between them. This CDR3 is 12 amino acids long. This CDR3 reads CSASRQNTEAFF. The CDR3 DNA reads TGCAGCGCTAGCCGGCAGAACACTGAAGCTTTCTTT.

V usage is TRBV20-1 and J usage is TRBJ2-3, with D maybe TRBD2 (6 bases). The CDR3 loop spans 16 amino acids. The V gene's germline CDR1 is DFQATT and CDR2 SNEGSKA (reference sequence). Trimming removed 3 bases from V and 6 bases from J, with 22 bases in between. In DNA, the CDR3 is TGCAGTGCTAGGCAGGGCAGACTAGTAATTTCGGATACGCAGTATTTT. Protein sequence: CSARQGRLVISDTQYF.

This chain connects TRBV10-3 to TRBJ2-7; TRBD1 matches at 7 bases. CDR1 ENHRY and CDR2 SYGVKD come from the germline V gene. The CDR3 covers 15 residues. The junction had 5 bases not matched to a gene; V was cut back by 2 bases and J by 1 base. CDR3 amino acids: CAISEDRVWSYEQYF. DNA for the CDR3: TGTGCCATCAGTGAGGACAGGGTTTGGTCCTACGAGCAGTACTTC.

This clonotype was detected a few times. The CDR3 sequence: CASSQDDPWGREKPSSYEQYF. The CDR3 coding sequence is TGTGCCAGCAGCCAAGATGATCCTTGGGGCAGGGAAAAACCAAGCTCCTACGAGCAGTACTTC. The chain uses TRBV14 and TRBJ2-7; a weak D match, TRBD1 (5 bases). V was clipped by 0 bases and J by 0 bases, with 27 bases between them. Germline values: CDR1 SGHDN, CDR2 FVKESK. The CDR3 has 21 residues.

This chain links TRBV6-6 with TRBJ2-7, with D perhaps TRBD2 (5 bases). The J call is doubtful: the DNA matches TRBJ2-5 better. Germline-derived CDR1 and CDR2 are MNHNY and SVGAGI (reference sequence). The CDR3 length is 16 residues. CDR3 loop: CASSQWPLELQETQYF. CDR3 in DNA: TGTGCCAGCAGTCAGTGGCCACTAGAACTCCAAGAGACCCAGTACTTC.

The gene calls are TRBV29-1 and TRBJ2-1; D is ambiguous. V lost 1 base, J lost 4 bases, and 11 bases lay in between. The length of the CDR3 is 14 residues. Germline CDR1 reads SQVTM; CDR2 reads ANQGSEA. The CDR3 bases are TGCAGCGTTGAAGTGGCTAACAGATACAATGAGCAGTTCTTC. Its translation: CSVEVANRYNEQFF.

This clonotype was seen a handful of times. This rearrangement joins TRBV20-1 to TRBJ2-5; 8 bases match TRBD2. V lost 5 bases and J lost 4; bases outside the gene matches: 9. Germline CDR1 and CDR2: DFQATT and SNEGSKA (reference sequence). CDR3 length: 14 amino acids. The CDR3: CSAASGRVGETQYF. CDR3 DNA sequence: TGCAGTGCTGCCAGCGGGAGAGTAGGAGAGACCCAGTACTTC.

CDR3 DNA sequence: TGTGCCTGGAGTGTAAGGCTAGCGGGAGATGAGCAGTTCTTC. This gives the protein CAWSVRLAGDEQFF. V and J are TRBV30 and TRBJ2-1, with TRBD2 identical over 10 bases. CDR3 length: 14 amino acids. Germline assignment: CDR1 GTSNPN and CDR2 SVGIG (reference sequence). Trimming took 0 bases from V and 8 from J; bases not matched to a gene: 4.